This is a list of T cell receptor beta chains from one sample in a study of shared T cell receptors in the human thymus. Produced via immunoSEQ multiplex PCR; TCRdb's table is partial and in-frame only. The sample includes 640,000 or so clones, 80% to 90% seen only once; the top ten take roughly 0.0087%. This same sample was also part of a study on human thymus T cells.

Sequences were obtained from thymocytes. Receptors originate from a boy in the first two years of life with a congenital heart defect. Both conserved end residues are part of each CDR3. The D gene is left open where the match is weak. Clone size, where shown, is once, few, many, or a class for clones that have expanded.

clone_size | d_call | j_call | v_call | cdr3_nt | cdr3_aa
few | NA | TRBJ1-2 | TRBV19 | TGTGCCAGTAGTACAGGGGAGTCTAACTATGGCTACACCTTC | CASSTGESNYGYTF
NA | NA | TRBJ1-2 | TRBV5-1 | TGCGCCAGCAGCTTGGCGGGGGGGCTAAACTATGGCTACACCTTC | CASSLAGGLNYGYTF
NA | NA | TRBJ1-5 | TRBV28 | TGTGCCAGCAGCCCAATGAACGGGGGTTTCAATCAGCCCCAGCATTTT | CASSPMNGGFNQPQHF
NA | NA | TRBJ1-1 | TRBV18 | TGTGCCAGCTCACCTAATCAGGGAACTGAAGCTTTCTTT | CASSPNQGTEAFF
NA | NA | TRBJ1-3 | TRBV4-3 | TGCGCCAGCAGCCCATCATCGGGACAAGTGTACGGAAACACCATATATTTT | CASSPSSGQVYGNTIYF
NA | NA | TRBJ2-1 | TRBV4-3 | TGCGCCAGCAGCCAAAGGTGTCGATGCGGCAATGAGCAGTTCTTC | CASSQRCRCGNEQFF
NA | TRBD1 | TRBJ1-2 | TRBV2 | TGTGCCAGCAGTGAGGGGACAGCAGCTAACTATGGCTACACCTTC | CASSEGTAANYGYTF
few | TRBD1 | TRBJ2-1 | TRBV14 | TGTGCCAGCAGCCAAGATGTTTTGCGACAGGGGGGAGGGAATGAGCAGTTCTTC | CASSQDVLRQGGGNEQFF
NA | NA | TRBJ1-6 | TRBV4-3 | TGCGCCAGCAGCCGGGGACACGAAAATTCCCCCCTCCACTTT | CASSRGHENSPLHF
once | NA | TRBJ1-5 | TRBV2 | TGTGCCAGCAGTGATTTACAGATTAGCAATCAGCCCCAGCATTTT | CASSDLQISNQPQHF
NA | TRBD1 | TRBJ1-2 | TRBV5-6 | TGTGCCAGCAGCCCTCGACAGGGTAGTTCCTATGGCTACACCTTC | CASSPRQGSSYGYTF
NA | NA | TRBJ1-1 | TRBV28 | TGTGCCAGCAGCCCCACTTGGTATTTTCAGGAAAACACTGAAGCTTTCTTT | CASSPTWYFQENTEAFF
NA | NA | TRBJ2-5 | TRBV5-1 | TGCGCCAGCAGCTTGGCGGGGATTAGGGAGACCCAGTACTTC | CASSLAGIRETQYF
NA | NA | TRBJ2-3 | TRBV14 | TGTGCCAGCAGCCAGACAGGCTCCATCAGTAGGGGAGATACGCAGTATTTT | CASSQTGSISRGDTQYF
NA | NA | TRBJ1-3 | TRBV9 | TGTGCCAGCAGCGTAGGTGGTGGGCCCTCTGGAAACACCATATATTTT | CASSVGGGPSGNTIYF
NA | NA | TRBJ1-2 | TRBV28 | TGTGCCAGCAGCCCTCACTATGGCTACACCTTC | CASSPHYGYTF
NA | TRBD2 | TRBJ2-7 | TRBV7-2 | TGTGCCAGCAGCTTAGCGGGCGGGAGCTCCTACGAGCAGTACTTC | CASSLAGGSSYEQYF
NA | NA | TRBJ1-6 | TRBV14 | TGTGCCAGCAGCCACGGGGTTGGTTTGGCCCTCCACTTT | CASSHGVGLALHF
once | NA | TRBJ1-5 | TRBV6-6 | TGTGCCAGCAGTTACTCGTCCAGGGGTGACAATCAGCCCCAGCATTTT | CASSYSSRGDNQPQHF
NA | TRBD1 | TRBJ2-3 | TRBV5-4 | TGTGCCAGCAGTTACACGGGACAGGGCCCAACAGATACGCAGTATTTT | CASSYTGQGPTDTQYF
NA | NA | TRBJ2-5 | TRBV7-9 | TGTGCCAGCAGCACCACAGCGGGCGGAGAGACCCAGTACTTC | CASSTTAGGETQYF
NA | NA | TRBJ1-1 | TRBV5-5 | TGTGCCAGCAGCGGGCGGGCGGGTACTGAAGCTTTCTTT | CASSGRAGTEAFF
NA | TRBD1 | TRBJ1-5 | TRBV19 | TGTGCCAGTAGTCAAACTCCCAGACAGGGTGATCAGCCCCAGCATTTT | CASSQTPRQGDQPQHF
NA | NA | TRBJ2-7 | TRBV7-5 | TGTGTCAGAAGCTTAAAGTGGGGGACAGGGGTTCCCTACGAGCAGTACTTC | CVRSLKWGTGVPYEQYF
NA | TRBD2 | TRBJ2-3 | TRBV6-4 | TGTGCCAGCAGTCCTCGGTCGGGGGGGAGCACAGATACGCAGTATTTT | CASSPRSGGSTDTQYF
NA | NA | TRBJ2-7 | TRBV19 | TGTGCCAGTAGTATAGGGGCGTGGGGCAGCCCCTACGAGCAGTACTTC | CASSIGAWGSPYEQYF
NA | NA | TRBJ2-7 | TRBV28 | TGTGCCAGCAACAGGGATTCCGAGCAGTACTTC | CASNRDSEQYF
few | NA | TRBJ2-1 | TRBV18 | TGTGCCAGCTCACCCGGGAATGAGCAGTTCTTC | CASSPGNEQFF
NA | TRBD1 | TRBJ2-1 | TRBV19 | TGTGCCAGTAGTATACGGGACAGGGGTTCCAATGAGCAGTTCTTC | CASSIRDRGSNEQFF
NA | NA | TRBJ1-6 | TRBV19 | TGTGCCAGTAGTATCCCTTCGCAGGGGTTTAGATCACCCCTCCACTTT | CASSIPSQGFRSPLHF
few | NA | TRBJ2-5 | TRBV28 | TGTGCCAGCGCCCTTGGCGGGGAAGAGACCCAGTACTTC | CASALGGEETQYF
NA | TRBD2 | TRBJ2-3 | TRBV7-3 | TGTGCCAGCAGCTTACAGGGTGGCGGGGGTACAGATACGCAGTATTTT | CASSLQGGGGTDTQYF
NA | TRBD2 | TRBJ2-7 | TRBV2 | TGTGCCAGCGTACTAGCGAGCGACGAGCAGTACTTC | CASVLASDEQYF
NA | NA | TRBJ2-7 | TRBV21-1 | TGTGCCAATGGGCCCAGCGGGGGCTCTCCTTACGAGCAGTACTTC | CANGPSGGSPYEQYF
NA | TRBD1 | TRBJ2-4 | TRBV7-9 | TGTGCCAGCAGCCCGGGACAGGCCAAAAACATTCAGTACTTC | CASSPGQAKNIQYF